This TCR beta chain is drawn from a study of T cell responses to AZD1222 COVID-19 vaccine. J was trimmed by 0 bases and V by 10 bases; bases with no gene match: 7. The CDR3 covers 15 residues. Germline CDR1 and CDR2: SNHLY and FYNNEI. TCRdb's copy holds only in-frame clones and misses some; the assay was immunoSEQ multiplex PCR. The repertoire consists of 75,000 to 100,000 clones, with about 88% occurring once and the leading ten covering approximately 2.8%. The specimen was peripheral blood, collected on day 0 of AZD1222 vaccination. This receptor was taken from an adult in good health. The genes are TRBV2 and TRBJ1-4, with 8 bases lining up with TRBD1. For the CDR3, the DNA is TGTGCCACGACAGGGGCCCCCGCAACTAATGAAAAACTGTTTTTT. It encodes CATTGAPATNEKLFF.